One sample yielded the 21 T cell receptor beta chains listed below, sequenced in a study of tumor-infiltrating lymphocytes in primary liver carcinoma. Starting from approximately 470 ng of total RNA, TCR beta cDNA was produced with a primer in the constant region. Nested multiplex PCR, run for three rounds with slightly modified ARM-PCR, yielded TCR beta libraries. TRBV1-TRBV30 forward primers and a C-beta reverse primer were used in the first two PCR rounds, which each ran for nine to ten cycles. In TCRdb, the multiplex PCR reads were re-called with MiXCR into one record per CDR3 protein. The table includes about 30,000 distinct CDR3 sequences, about 71% detected once. The tissue used was unsorted bulk material of about 19-33 mg. RNA and DNA were co-extracted from it with the AllPrep DNA/RNA mini kit. The sequencing input was liver tumor tissue from sampling region 3. Documented subset: tumor region T3, left-lateral pole. The receptors originated from a woman aged 30 to 39 with primary liver carcinoma and hepatitis B virus infection.

This clonotype was counted between two and nine times. Germline and junction disagree at one end, which may indicate a read error. The chain is built from TRBV2 and TRBJ1-1, with D possibly matching TRBD1 (5 bases). The CDR3 is 14 residues long. The germline V gene has CDR1 SNHLY and CDR2 FYNNEI. CDR3 nucleotide sequence: TGTGCCAGCATTGGGCGGGGACTGAACACTGAAACTTTCTTT. Protein: CASIGRGLNTETFF.

On this clonotype: The missing conserved phenylalanine or tryptophan at the end of this CDR3 makes a read error likely. Because the CDR3's place on the DNA is in doubt, the DNA is left out and the CDR3 is given as listed by TCRdb. The rearrangement links TRBV5-6 to TRBJ2-2. The CDR3 comprises 15 residues, both ends counted. In germline, CDR1 is SGHDT, CDR2 YYEEEE. This chain's CDR3 is CASSLAPSVTGELYI.

This clonotype was seen a handful of times. This may be a read error: a much more frequent sequence differs by one nucleotide. The chain carries TRBV7-9 and TRBJ2-1; no firm D call. This CDR3 has 11 amino acids. Trimming left V 3 bases short and J 10 bases short, with 7 bases between. Germline CDR1 SEHNR, CDR2 FQNEAQ (reference sequence). CDR3: CASSFLVEQFF. The CDR3 bases are TGTGCCAGCAGCTTCCTAGTGGAGCAGTTCTTC.

This clonotype was counted ten times or more. Relative to the germline gene, one junction end is altered; a read error may explain this. This chain's CDR3 is CSVGTSYELYF. The CDR3 DNA sequence: TGCAGCGTGGGAACCAGCTACGAGCTGTACTTC. The chain couples TRBV29-1 to TRBJ2-7; D is ambiguous. CDR3 length equals 11 residues. Germline values: CDR1 SQVTM, CDR2 ANQGSEA.

A remark on this clonotype: An end of the junction does not agree with germline; a read error may underlie this. The chain combines TRBV4-3 with TRBJ2-1; 7 positions match TRBD2. Germline V gene lookup returns CDR1 LGHNA and CDR2 YSLEER. There are 16 residues in the CDR3. CDR3 sequence (DNA): TGCGCCAGCAACCAAGATCGGGACTACGCCTACAATGAGCAGTGCTTC. This sequence encodes CASNQDRDYAYNEQCF.

Worth noting for this clonotype: Possible read error: a much larger clone is one base away. The V call is TRBV6-5, the J call TRBJ1-2; 11 nucleotides line up with TRBD1. This CDR3 has 19 amino acids. V shed 6 bases, J shed 8 bases, and the junction held 23 bases outside the gene matches. Germline CDR1 and CDR2: MNHEY and SVGAGI. The CDR3 DNA reads TGTGCCAGCAGAGCAAAATCCCCGGGACAGGGGGATCCCTTGGAGGGCTACACCTTC. Protein: CASRAKSPGQGDPLEGYTF.

Details on this clonotype: The CDR3 carries no conserved terminal phenylalanine or tryptophan, so it likely arises from a read error. This sequence joins TRBV30 and TRBJ2-2; D tentatively fits TRBD1 or TRBD2 (5 bases each). Trimming shortened V by 0 bases and J by 3 bases, and 11 bases separated the two germline ends. CDR1 and CDR2 from the germline V gene are GTSNPN and SVGIG (reference sequence). This CDR3 spans 15 amino acids. The CDR3 nucleotides read TGTGCCTGGAGTGTACAACTAGGGGACACCGGGGAGCTGTTTTTG. This encodes CAWSVQLGDTGELFL.

On this clonotype: At one boundary the junction diverges from the germline segment, which might be a read error. The chain has TRBV11-2 and TRBJ2-5, with D possibly TRBD1 on 6 matching bases. The CDR3 is 14 residues long. Germline V gives CDR1 SGHAT, CDR2 FQNNGV. This CDR3 is CASSLRGSQGTQYF. In nucleotides, the CDR3 is TGTGCTAGCAGCTTGAGGGGGAGTCAAGGGACCCAGTACTTC. Combining the CDR3 with reference TRBV11-2 and TRBJ2-5 gives the whole variable domain EAGVAQSPRYKIIEKRQSVAFWCNPISGHATLYWYQQILGQGPKLLIQFQNNGVVDDSQLPKDRFSAERLKGVDSTLKIQPAKLEDSAVYLCASSLRGSQGTQYFGPGTRLLVL.

This clonotype was counted many times. The junction shows a germline mismatch at one end, possibly a read error. The V gene is TRBV6-6, the J gene TRBJ1-2, with D maybe TRBD1 (6 bases). The CDR3 length is 16 residues. Germline CDR1 is MNHNY and CDR2 is SVGAGI (reference sequence). Here the CDR3 reads CANSYPGQKANYSYTF. The CDR3 DNA follows: TGTGCCAACAGCTACCCCGGACAGAAAGCTAACTATAGCTACACCTTC.

Concerning this clonotype: At one end the junction does not follow the germline gene, possibly because of a read error. The chain uses TRBV4-1 and TRBJ2-5; no clear D. The CDR3 contains 13 residues. CDR1 is MGHRA and CDR2 is YSYEKL in the germline V gene. The CDR3 region has the DNA TGCGCCAGCACTAATCCGAGGAAAGAGATCCAGTACTTC. As protein: CASTNPRKEIQYF.

A remark on this clonotype: One junction end does not reproduce the germline sequence, and a read error may be involved. The genes are TRBV4-2 and TRBJ1-2; TRBD1 is a possible D gene (5 bases). CDR1 is LGHNA, CDR2 YNFKEQ, per germline. CDR3 length equals 15 residues. This CDR3 reads CASSRDAGRGRGYAF. CDR3 nucleotides: TGTGCCAGCAGCCGAGATGCGGGGCGCGGGCGTGGCTACGCCTTC.

This clonotype was recorded once. The chain links TRBV11-2 to TRBJ2-7; the D gene could be TRBD1 or TRBD2 (6 bases each). Trimming shortened V by 5 bases and J by 7 bases, and 21 bases separated the two germline ends. The CDR3 contains 15 residues. In germline, CDR1 is SGHAT, CDR2 FQNNGV. CDR3 residues: CASSPQAGHEYEQYF. CDR3 sequence (DNA): TGTGCCAGCAGCCCCCAGGCGGGACATGAGTATGAGCAGTACTTC.

About this clonotype: Sequence at one end of the junction differs from germline and may be a read error. The chain carries TRBV10-2 and TRBJ2-1, with TRBD2 as a possible D gene (6 bases). Germline lookup yields CDR1 WSHSY and CDR2 SAAADI. This CDR3 has 12 residues. The CDR3 loop is CASREAGGEQLF. The CDR3 DNA reads TGCGCCAGTAGGGAGGCGGGTGGGGAGCAACTCTTC.

The chain links TRBV11-2 to TRBJ1-5; D gene ambiguous. The CDR3 has 14 residues. V dropped 5 bases and J dropped 7 bases, with 15 bases sitting between them. Germline-derived CDR1 and CDR2 are SGHAT and FQNNGV. The CDR3 nucleotides are TGTGCCAGCAGCAAAGGTCTCGCGGGCCAGCCCCAGCATTTT. It translates to CASSKGLAGQPQHF.

The rearrangement joins TRBV11-2 to TRBJ2-7, with TRBD2 identical over 8 bases. Near its end, the DNA agrees better with TRBJ2-1, so the J call may be wrong. This CDR3 contains 16 residues. Per the germline V gene, CDR1 is SGHAT and CDR2 is FQNNGV. The CDR3 here is CASSYGGRTSGREQFF. The CDR3, as DNA: TGTGCCAGCAGCTACGGCGGGAGGACCTCAGGAAGGGAGCAGTTCTTC.

This clonotype has more than one count but fewer than ten. The gene calls are TRBV28 and TRBJ1-5; 8 nucleotides line up with TRBD1. The CDR3 sequence is 19 residues long. CDR1 is MDHEN, CDR2 SYDVKM, per germline. Trimming removed 2 bases from V and 2 bases from J; junction bases left unmatched: 14. CDR3 nucleotides: TGTGCCAGCAGTTTAGTCAGGGGGCGCGGGTCATTCGGCAATCAGCCCCAGCATTTT. It is translated as CASSLVRGRGSFGNQPQHF.

As regards this clonotype: One junction end disagrees with the germline gene, perhaps due to a read error. The genes are TRBV12-3 or TRBV12-4 and TRBJ1-1; a weak D match, TRBD1 (5 bases). This CDR3 has 12 residues. CDR3 DNA: TGTGCCAGCAGTGTGGGGGTGTATGAATCTTTCTTT. This encodes CASSVGVYESFF.

Regarding this clonotype: This CDR3 fails to terminate in the conserved phenylalanine or tryptophan, so it likely reflects a read error. The V gene is TRBV28, the J gene TRBJ2-7; 7 positions match TRBD1. The germline V gene encodes CDR1 MDHEN and CDR2 SYDVKM. This CDR3 is 13 amino acids long. The CDR3 loop reads CASSLGTVYEQYL. The CDR3 DNA follows: TGCGCCAGTAGTTTAGGGACAGTCTACGAGCAGTACCTC.

This clonotype was seen a single time. A much more abundant neighbour one base away suggests this may be a read error. The rearrangement links TRBV29-1 to TRBJ2-1, with TRBD2 matching 7 bases. Per germline, CDR1 SQVTM and CDR2 ANQGSEA. The CDR3 runs to 13 residues. CDR3 nucleotides: TGCAACGTTGAGTGGACTAGGTACAATGAGCAGTTCTTC. Its translation is CNVEWTRYNEQFF.

Details on this clonotype: A much larger clone lies one base from this, so it may be a read error. The V gene is TRBV12-3 or TRBV12-4, the J gene TRBJ2-3, with 7 bases that match TRBD2. This CDR3 is 15 amino acids long. The CDR3 nucleotides are TGTGCCAGCAGTTTTGGGGGACTAACCACAGATATGCAGTATTTT. The encoded protein is CASSFGGLTTDMQYF.

This clonotype was observed once. The junction does not match germline at one end; this may be a read error. V is TRBV6-1 and J is TRBJ2-2, with D maybe TRBD1 (5 bases). The CDR3 is 17 amino acids. In germline, CDR1 is MNHNS, CDR2 SASEGT. The CDR3 coding sequence is TGTGCCAGCGATAAGGACACCCAAGCTTGGAACACCTGGGAGCTGTTTTTT. Amino acids: CASDKDTQAWNTWELFF.